The clone carrying this T cell receptor beta chain was seen many times. What it binds is not known. This CDR3 has 15 amino acids. Germline values: CDR1 MNHEY, CDR2 SMNVEV (reference sequence). V was trimmed by 7 bases and J by 0 bases, leaving 10 bases between them. The sample originates from a study of early T cells in non-severe SARS-CoV-2 infection. In the study overall: Unsorted whole blood bulk RNA was sequenced, with unpaired chains. Findings of the study overall: Comparison of clonotypes with VDJdb favored anti-spike CD8 responses while missing private and CD4 specificities.

In the library, individual cDNA molecules carried attached unique molecular identifiers. TCRdb recomputed calls from the 5' RACE reads with MiXCR, one row per CDR3 protein. The sample lists roughly 29,000 distinct CDR3 sequences; about 2.7% were seen once. The gene calls are TRBV27 and TRBJ1-6; D perhaps matches TRBD1 (5 bases). The TCR was taken from an adult who was a healthcare worker with PCR-confirmed SARS-CoV-2 infection or an uninfected control (not recorded which). Sequencing used whole blood. Here the CDR3 DNA reads TGTGCCAGCAAACCTGACAGCTCCTATAATTCACCCCTCCACTTT. As protein: CASKPDSSYNSPLHF.